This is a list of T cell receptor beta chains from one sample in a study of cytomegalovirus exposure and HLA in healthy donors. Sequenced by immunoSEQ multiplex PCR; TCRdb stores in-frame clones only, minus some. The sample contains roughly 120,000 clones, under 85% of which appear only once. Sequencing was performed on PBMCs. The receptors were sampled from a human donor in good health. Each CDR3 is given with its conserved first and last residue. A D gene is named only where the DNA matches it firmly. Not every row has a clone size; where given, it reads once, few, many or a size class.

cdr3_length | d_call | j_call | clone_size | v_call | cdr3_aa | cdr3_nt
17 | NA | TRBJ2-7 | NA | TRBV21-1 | CASSKAKTSGNSNEQYF | TGTGCCAGCAGCAAAGCGAAGACTAGCGGGAACTCCAACGAGCAGTACTTC
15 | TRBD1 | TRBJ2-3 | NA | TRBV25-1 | CASREAGTGKHTQYF | TGTGCCAGCAGGGAAGCCGGGACAGGCAAACATACGCAGTATTTT
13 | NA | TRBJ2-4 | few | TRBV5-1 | CASRDMSQNIQYF | TGCGCCAGCAGAGACATGTCCCAAAACATTCAGTACTTC
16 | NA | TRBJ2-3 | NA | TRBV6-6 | CASRSDTASSTDTQYF | TGTGCCAGCAGATCTGACACCGCCTCTAGCACAGATACGCAGTATTTT
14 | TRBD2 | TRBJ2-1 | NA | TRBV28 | CASMAGGSYNEQFF | TGTGCCAGCATGGCGGGAGGCTCCTACAATGAGCAGTTCTTC
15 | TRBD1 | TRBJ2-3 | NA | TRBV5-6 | CASSFGQESTDTQYF | TGTGCCAGCAGCTTTGGACAGGAAAGCACAGATACGCAGTATTTT
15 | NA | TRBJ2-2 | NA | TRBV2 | CASSEGGRGSGELFF | TGTGCCAGCAGTGAAGGAGGCAGGGGCTCCGGGGAGCTGTTTTTT
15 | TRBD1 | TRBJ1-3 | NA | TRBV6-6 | CASSYPGQGEDTIYF | TGTGCCAGCAGTTACCCCGGACAGGGGGAGGACACCATATATTTT
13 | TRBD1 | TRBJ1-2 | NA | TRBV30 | CAWSFRDRGGYTF | TGTGCCTGGAGCTTCCGGGACAGGGGCGGCTACACCTTC
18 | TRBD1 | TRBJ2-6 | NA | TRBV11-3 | CASSPPGTGISGANVLTF | TGTGCCAGCAGCCCACCCGGGACAGGGATCTCTGGGGCCAACGTCCTGACTTTC
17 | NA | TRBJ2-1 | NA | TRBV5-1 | CASSLTAGISAPNEQFF | TGCGCCAGCAGCCTTACAGCCGGGATCTCCGCTCCCAATGAGCAGTTCTTC
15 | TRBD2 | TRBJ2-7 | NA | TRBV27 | CASSAQGLADYEQYF | TGTGCCAGCAGTGCCCAGGGACTAGCGGACTACGAGCAGTACTTC
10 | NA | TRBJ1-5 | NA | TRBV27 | CASENQPQHF | TGTGCCAGCGAGAATCAGCCCCAGCATTTT
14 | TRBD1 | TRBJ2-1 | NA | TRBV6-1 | CASRPGQGYNEQFF | TGTGCCAGCAGACCGGGACAGGGCTACAATGAGCAGTTCTTC
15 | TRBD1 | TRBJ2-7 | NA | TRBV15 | CATSRGQGATGEQYF | TGTGCCACCAGCAGAGGCCAGGGGGCAACCGGCGAGCAGTACTTC
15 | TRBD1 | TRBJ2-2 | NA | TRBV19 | CASRDRGPNTGELFF | TGTGCCAGTAGGGACAGGGGGCCAAACACCGGGGAGCTGTTTTTT
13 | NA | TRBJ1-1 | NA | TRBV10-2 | CASSEQGNTEAFF | TGCGCCAGCAGTGAGCAGGGGAACACTGAAGCTTTCTTT
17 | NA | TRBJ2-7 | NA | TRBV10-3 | CAISESPGIQINYEQYF | TGTGCCATCAGTGAGTCCCCGGGAATTCAAATAAACTACGAGCAGTACTTC
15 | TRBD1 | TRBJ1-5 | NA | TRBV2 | CASSRGQGNNQPQHF | TGTGCCAGCAGTCGTGGACAGGGGAACAATCAGCCCCAGCATTTT
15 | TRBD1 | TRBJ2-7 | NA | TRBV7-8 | CASSKPGQLAYEQYF | TGTGCCAGCAGCAAGCCGGGACAGCTAGCCTACGAGCAGTACTTC
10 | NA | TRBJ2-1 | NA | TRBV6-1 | CASDDWEQFF | TGTGCCAGCGACGACTGGGAGCAGTTCTTC
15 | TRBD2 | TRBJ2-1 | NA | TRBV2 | CASSRGTSFYNEQFF | TGTGCCAGCAGTAGGGGGACTAGCTTCTACAATGAGCAGTTCTTC
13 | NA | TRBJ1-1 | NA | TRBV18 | CASSPGQNTEAFF | TGTGCCAGCTCACCGGGACAGAACACTGAAGCTTTCTTT
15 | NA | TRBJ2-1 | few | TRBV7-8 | CASSLMSATYNEQFF | TGTGCCAGCAGCTTAATGAGCGCGACCTACAATGAGCAGTTCTTC
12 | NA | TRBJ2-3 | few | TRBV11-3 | CASSPDIGSQYF | TGTGCCAGCAGCCCCGACATCGGTTCGCAGTATTTT
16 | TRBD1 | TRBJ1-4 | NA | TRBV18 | CASSPFRQGTNEKLFF | TGTGCCAGCTCACCTTTTCGACAGGGAACTAATGAAAAACTGTTTTTT
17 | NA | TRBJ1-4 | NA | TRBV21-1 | CASSKGWSGTPNEKLFF | TGTGCCAGCAGCAAAGGCTGGTCCGGGACTCCGAACGAAAAACTGTTTTTT
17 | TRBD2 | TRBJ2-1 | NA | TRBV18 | CASSPRGGRRYYNEQFF | TGTGCCAGCTCACCCCGGGGGGGGCGGCGATATTACAATGAGCAGTTCTTC
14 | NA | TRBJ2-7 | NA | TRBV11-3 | CASSVDAGLYEQYF | TGTGCCAGCAGTGTTGATGCCGGACTCTACGAGCAGTACTTC
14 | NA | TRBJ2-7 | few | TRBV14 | CASSFQSQGYEQYF | TGTGCCAGCAGCTTCCAATCACAGGGCTACGAGCAGTACTTC
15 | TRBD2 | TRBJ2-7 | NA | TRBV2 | CASRAGLAQAYDQYF | TGTGCCAGCAGGGCCGGACTAGCGCAAGCCTACGATCAGTACTTC
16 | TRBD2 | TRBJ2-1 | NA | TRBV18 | CASSPGASGRDNEQFF | TGTGCCAGCTCACCGGGAGCTAGCGGGAGGGACAATGAGCAGTTCTTC
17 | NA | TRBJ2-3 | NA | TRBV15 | CATSRDFRSLGTDTQYF | TGTGCCACCAGCAGAGATTTCCGGTCCCTCGGGACAGATACGCAGTATTTT